Described below is a single T cell receptor beta chain sequence and its context. Its target is not known. This entry is derived from a study of CD4 T cells in relation to SARS-CoV-2 and coronaviruses. Using immunoSEQ multiplex PCR, the repertoire was profiled, and TCRdb retains in-frame clones only, with some absent. Counted here are 55,000 to 75,000 clones, more than 75% occurring once; the ten biggest clones make up about 1.6%. Unexposed donor CD4+ T cells date from about 2011-2019, before the COVID-19 pandemic. General study points: No crossreactivity against non-spike viral proteins was tested here.

Sample: memory CD4+ T cells from PBMCs. This TCR was sampled from a human donor in good health.

CDR3 DNA: TGCGCCAGCAGCCCGGGAGAGGGAGGCACTGAAGCTTTCTTT. Protein product: CASSPGEGGTEAFF. This chain links TRBV5-1 with TRBJ1-1; D is ambiguous. Germline V lookup: CDR1 SGHRS, CDR2 YFSETQ. This CDR3 region has 14 residues. Trimming shortened V by 4 bases and J by 4 bases, and 14 bases separated the two germline ends.